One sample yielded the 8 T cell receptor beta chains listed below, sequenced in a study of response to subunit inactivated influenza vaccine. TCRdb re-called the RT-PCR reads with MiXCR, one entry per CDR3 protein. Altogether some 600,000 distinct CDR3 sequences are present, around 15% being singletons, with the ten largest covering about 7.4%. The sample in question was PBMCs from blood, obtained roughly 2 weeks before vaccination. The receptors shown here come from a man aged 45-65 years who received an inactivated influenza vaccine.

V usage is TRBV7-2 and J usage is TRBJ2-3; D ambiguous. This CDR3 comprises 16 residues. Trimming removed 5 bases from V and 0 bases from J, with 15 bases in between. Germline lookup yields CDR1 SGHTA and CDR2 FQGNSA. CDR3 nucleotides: TGTGCCAGCAGCCCCCGGGCCAGACCTAGCACAGATACGCAGTATTTT. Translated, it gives CASSPRARPSTDTQYF. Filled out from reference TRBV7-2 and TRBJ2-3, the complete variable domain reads GAGVSQSPSNKVTEKGKDVELRCDPISGHTALYWYRQSLGQGLEFLIYFQGNSAPDKSGLPSDRFSAERTGGSVSTLTIQRTQQEDSAVYLCASSPRARPSTDTQYFGPGTRLTVL.

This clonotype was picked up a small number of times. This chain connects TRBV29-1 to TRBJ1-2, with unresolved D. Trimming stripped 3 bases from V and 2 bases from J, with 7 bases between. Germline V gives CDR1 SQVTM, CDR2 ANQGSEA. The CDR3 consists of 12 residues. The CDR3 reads CSVDGRNYGYTF. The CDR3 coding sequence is TGCAGCGTTGACGGACGAAACTATGGCTACACCTTC. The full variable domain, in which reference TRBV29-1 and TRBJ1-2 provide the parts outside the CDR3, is SAVISQKPSRDICQRGTSLTIQCQVDSQVTMMFWYRQQPGQSLTLIATANQGSEATYESGFVIDKFPISRPNLTFSTLTVSNMSPEDSSIYLCSVDGRNYGYTFGSGTRLTVV.

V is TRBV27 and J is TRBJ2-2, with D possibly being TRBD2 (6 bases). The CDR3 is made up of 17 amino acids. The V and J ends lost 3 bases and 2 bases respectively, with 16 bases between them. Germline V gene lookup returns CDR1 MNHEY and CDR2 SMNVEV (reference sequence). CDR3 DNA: TGTGCCAGCAGTTTGAGACCCGGGACTGCAAACACCGGGGAGCTGTTTTTT. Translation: CASSLRPGTANTGELFF.

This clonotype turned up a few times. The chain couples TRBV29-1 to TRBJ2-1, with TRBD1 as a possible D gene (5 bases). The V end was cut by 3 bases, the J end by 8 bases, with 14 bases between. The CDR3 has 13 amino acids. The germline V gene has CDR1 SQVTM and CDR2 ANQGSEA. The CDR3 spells CSVEVDSIYEQFF. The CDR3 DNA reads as TGCAGCGTTGAGGTAGACAGTATCTATGAGCAGTTCTTC.

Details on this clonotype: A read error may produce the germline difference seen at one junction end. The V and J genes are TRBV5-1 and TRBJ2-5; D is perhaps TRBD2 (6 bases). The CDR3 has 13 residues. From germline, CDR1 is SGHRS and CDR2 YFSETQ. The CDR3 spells CVSSDPPRETQYF. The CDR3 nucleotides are TGCGTCAGCAGTGACCCCCCTCGGGAGACGCAGTACTTC.

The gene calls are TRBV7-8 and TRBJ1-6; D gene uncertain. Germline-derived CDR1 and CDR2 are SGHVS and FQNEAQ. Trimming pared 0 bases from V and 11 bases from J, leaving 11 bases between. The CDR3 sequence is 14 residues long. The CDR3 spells CASSLALREAPLHF. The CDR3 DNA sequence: TGTGCCAGCAGCTTAGCGTTGAGGGAAGCACCCCTCCACTTT.

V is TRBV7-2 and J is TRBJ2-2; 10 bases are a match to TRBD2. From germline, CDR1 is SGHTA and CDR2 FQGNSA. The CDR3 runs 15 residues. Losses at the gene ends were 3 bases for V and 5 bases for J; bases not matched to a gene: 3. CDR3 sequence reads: CASSFSGRITGELFF. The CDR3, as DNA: TGTGCCAGCAGCTTTAGCGGGAGGATAACCGGGGAGCTGTTTTTT.

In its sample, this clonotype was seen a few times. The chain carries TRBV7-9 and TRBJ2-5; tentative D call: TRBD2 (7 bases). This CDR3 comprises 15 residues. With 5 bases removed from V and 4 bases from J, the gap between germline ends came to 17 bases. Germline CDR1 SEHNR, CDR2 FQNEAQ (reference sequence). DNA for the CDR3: TGTGCCAGCAGCGACATCCAGGGAGGGGGAGAGACCCAGTACTTC. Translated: CASSDIQGGGETQYF.